This T cell receptor beta chain was obtained from a study of CD4+ T cells in melanoma. Findings and caveats of the study: A reported correlation linked neoantigen-specific CD4+ T cells to CD8+, macrophage and B cell function. Diverse differentiation states were reported for melanoma neoantigen-specific CD4+ T cells.

Measured with immunoSEQ multiplex PCR; TCRdb has only the in-frame clones, and not every one. The sample has about 7,100 clones, around 50% seen once. As concerns this clone: Its specificity is unknown.

From germline, CDR1 is SGHRS and CDR2 YFSETQ. With V trimmed by 4 bases and J by 8 bases, 3 bases remained unmatched. This CDR3 region has 12 residues. What was sequenced was cells from a culture (not recorded whether cultured in vitro). The gene calls are TRBV5-1 and TRBJ2-3, with TRBD1 matching over 8 bases. The sequence was collected from a human donor with melanoma. The CDR3 loop is CASSAGQATQYF. DNA for the CDR3: TGCGCCAGCAGCGCGGGACAGGCTACGCAGTATTTT.